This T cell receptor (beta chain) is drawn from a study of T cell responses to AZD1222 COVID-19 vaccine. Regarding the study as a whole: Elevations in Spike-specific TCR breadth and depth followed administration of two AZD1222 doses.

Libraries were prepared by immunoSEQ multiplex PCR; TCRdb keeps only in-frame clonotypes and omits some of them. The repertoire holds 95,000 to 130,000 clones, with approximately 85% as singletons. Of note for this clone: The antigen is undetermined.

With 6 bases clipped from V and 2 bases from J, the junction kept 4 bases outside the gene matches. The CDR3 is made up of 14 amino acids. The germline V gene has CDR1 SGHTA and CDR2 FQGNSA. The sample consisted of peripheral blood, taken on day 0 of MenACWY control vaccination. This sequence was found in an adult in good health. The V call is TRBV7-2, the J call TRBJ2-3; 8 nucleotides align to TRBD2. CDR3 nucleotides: TGTGCCAGCAGACCGGGGGGGGCCACAGATACGCAGTATTTT. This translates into CASRPGGATDTQYF.